This TCR beta chain stems from a study of metastatic and nonmetastatic thyroid tumors. Study summary: Across blood and tumor or nodule tissue, repertoires from malignant and benign thyroid patients were compared with one another. Study conclusions and caveats: A significant increase in TCR beta diversity was reportedly seen in malignant thyroid tumors relative to benign nodules, in blood and tumor.

Details on this clone: The antigen remains undetermined.

V was shortened by 2 bases and J by 1 base, with 15 bases between the two germline ends. The CDR3 totals 17 residues. Germline CDR1 reads MNHEY; CDR2 reads SMNVEV (reference sequence). Thyroid surgery took place with no prior treatment in any patient. Original handling: In papillary thyroid cancer, a distant-metastasis classifier was built using CDR3 differences across clinicopathological groups. TCRdb reanalyzed the PCR reads with MiXCR. The V and J calls were determined by TCRdb, not by the authors. There are fewer than 35,000 clones in the sample; roughly 22% occur only once, and 3% to 3.5% lies in the top ten.

This clonotype originated in a male donor with papillary thyroid cancer or a benign thyroid nodule (not recorded which). Some clones in this sample may be carry-over from other donors' samples. Material for sequencing was tumor tissue. The genes are TRBV27 and TRBJ2-1; D possibly corresponds to TRBD2 (5 bases). For the CDR3, the DNA is TGTGCCAGCAGTTTAATCGGAGGCGGTCGATCCTACAATGAGCAGTTCTTC. It is translated as CASSLIGGGRSYNEQFF.